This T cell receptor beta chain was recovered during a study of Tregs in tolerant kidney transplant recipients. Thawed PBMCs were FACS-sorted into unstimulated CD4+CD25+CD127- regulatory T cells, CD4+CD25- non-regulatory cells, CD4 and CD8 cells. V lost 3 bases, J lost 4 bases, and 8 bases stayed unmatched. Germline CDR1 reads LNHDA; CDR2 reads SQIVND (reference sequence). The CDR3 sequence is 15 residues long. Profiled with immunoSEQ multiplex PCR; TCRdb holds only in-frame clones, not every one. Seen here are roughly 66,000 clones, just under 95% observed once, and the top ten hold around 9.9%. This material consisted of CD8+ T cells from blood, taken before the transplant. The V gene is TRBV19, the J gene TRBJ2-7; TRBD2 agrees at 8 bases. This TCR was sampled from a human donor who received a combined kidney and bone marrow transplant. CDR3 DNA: TGTGCCAGTAGTATCCTCGGGGGGGCGGCTTACGAGCAGTACTTC. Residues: CASSILGGAAYEQYF.